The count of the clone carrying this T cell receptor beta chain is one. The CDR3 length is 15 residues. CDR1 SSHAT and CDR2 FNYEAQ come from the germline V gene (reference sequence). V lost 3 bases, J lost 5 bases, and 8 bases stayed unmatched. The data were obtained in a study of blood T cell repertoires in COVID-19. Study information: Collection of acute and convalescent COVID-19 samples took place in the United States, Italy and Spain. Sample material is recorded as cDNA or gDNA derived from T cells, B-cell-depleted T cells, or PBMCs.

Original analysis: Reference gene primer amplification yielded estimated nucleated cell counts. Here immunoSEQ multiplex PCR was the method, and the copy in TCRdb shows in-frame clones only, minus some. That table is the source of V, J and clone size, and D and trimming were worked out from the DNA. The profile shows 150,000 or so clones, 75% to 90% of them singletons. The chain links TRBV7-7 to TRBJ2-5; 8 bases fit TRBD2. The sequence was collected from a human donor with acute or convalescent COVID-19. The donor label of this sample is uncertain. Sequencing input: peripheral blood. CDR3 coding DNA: TGTGCCAGCAGCTTTTCCTTGGCGGGGGGTGAGACCCAGTACTTC. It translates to CASSFSLAGGETQYF. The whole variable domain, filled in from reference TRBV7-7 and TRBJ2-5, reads GAGVSQSPRYKVTKRGQDVTLRCDPISSHATLYWYQQALGQGPEFLTYFNYEAQPDKSGLPSDRFSAERPEGSISTLTIQRTEQRDSAMYRCASSFSLAGGETQYFGPGTRLLVL.